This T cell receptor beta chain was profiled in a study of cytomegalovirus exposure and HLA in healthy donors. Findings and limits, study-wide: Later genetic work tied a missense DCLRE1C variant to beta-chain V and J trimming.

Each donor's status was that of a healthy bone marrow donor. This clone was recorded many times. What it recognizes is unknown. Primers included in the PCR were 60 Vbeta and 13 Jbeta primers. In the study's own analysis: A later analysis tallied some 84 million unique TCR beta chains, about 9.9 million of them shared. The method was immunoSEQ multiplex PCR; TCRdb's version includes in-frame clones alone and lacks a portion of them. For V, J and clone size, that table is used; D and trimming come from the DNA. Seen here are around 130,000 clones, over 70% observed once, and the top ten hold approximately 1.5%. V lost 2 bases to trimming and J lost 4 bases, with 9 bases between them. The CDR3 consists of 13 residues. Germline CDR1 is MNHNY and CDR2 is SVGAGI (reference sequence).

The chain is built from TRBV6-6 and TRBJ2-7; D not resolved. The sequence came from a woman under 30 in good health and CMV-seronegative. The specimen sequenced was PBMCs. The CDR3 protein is CASSYALKYEQYF. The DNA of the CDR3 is TGTGCCAGCAGTTACGCACTAAAATACGAGCAGTACTTC.